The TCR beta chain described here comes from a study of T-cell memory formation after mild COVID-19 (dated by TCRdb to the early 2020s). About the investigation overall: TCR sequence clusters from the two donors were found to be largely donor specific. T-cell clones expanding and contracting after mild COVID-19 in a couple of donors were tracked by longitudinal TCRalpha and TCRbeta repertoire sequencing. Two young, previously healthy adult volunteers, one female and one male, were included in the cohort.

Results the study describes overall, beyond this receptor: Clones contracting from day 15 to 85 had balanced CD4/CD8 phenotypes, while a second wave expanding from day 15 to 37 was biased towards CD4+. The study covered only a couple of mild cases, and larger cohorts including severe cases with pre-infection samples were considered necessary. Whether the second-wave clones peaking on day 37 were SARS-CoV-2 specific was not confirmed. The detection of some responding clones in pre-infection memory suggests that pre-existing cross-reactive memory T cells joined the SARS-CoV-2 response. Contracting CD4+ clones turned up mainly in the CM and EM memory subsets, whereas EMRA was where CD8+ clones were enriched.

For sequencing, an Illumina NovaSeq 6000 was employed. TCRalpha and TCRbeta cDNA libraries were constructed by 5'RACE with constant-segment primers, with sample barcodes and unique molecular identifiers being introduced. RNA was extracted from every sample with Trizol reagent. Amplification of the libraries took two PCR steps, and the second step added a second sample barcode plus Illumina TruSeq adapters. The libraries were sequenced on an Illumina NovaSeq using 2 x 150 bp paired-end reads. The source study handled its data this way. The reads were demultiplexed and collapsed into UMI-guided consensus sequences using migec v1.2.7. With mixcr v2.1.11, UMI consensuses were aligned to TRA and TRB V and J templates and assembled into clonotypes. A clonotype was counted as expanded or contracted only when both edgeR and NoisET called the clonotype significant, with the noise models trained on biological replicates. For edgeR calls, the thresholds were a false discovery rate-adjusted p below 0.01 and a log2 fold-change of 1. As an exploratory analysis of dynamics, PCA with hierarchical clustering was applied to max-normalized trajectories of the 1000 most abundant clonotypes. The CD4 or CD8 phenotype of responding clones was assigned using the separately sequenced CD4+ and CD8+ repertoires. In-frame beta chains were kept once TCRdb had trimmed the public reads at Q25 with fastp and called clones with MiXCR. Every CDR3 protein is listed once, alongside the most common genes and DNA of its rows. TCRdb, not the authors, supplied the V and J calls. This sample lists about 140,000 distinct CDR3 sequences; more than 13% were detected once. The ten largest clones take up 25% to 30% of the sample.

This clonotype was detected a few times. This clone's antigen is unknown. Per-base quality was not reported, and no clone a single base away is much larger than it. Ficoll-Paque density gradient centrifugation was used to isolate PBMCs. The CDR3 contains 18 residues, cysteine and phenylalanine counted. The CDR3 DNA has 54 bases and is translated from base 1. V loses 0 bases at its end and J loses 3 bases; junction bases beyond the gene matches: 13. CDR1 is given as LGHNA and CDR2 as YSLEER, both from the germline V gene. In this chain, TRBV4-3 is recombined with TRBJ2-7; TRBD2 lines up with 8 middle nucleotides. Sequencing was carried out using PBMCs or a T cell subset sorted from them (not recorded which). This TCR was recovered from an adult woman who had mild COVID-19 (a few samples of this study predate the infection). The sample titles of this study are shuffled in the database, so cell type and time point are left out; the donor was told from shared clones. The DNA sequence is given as TGCGCCAGCAGCCAAGAAGCCGTAGCGGGGACCTCTTTCTACGAGCAGTACTTC. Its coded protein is CASSQEAVAGTSFYEQYF.